This TCR beta chain was observed in a study of PD-1 blockade in classical Hodgkin lymphoma. Study in general: Nivolumab was administered to patients intravenously at 3 mg/kg every 2 weeks. Overall study findings and caveats: Compared with baseline, CD4+ but not CD8+ TCR diversity had risen significantly by C4D1.

Of note for this clone: Its antigen is not known.

The CDR3 sequence is 15 residues long. V dropped 2 bases and J dropped 2; count of bases not matched to a gene: 5. The V gene's germline CDR1 is LGHNA and CDR2 YNFKEQ. Using immunoSEQ multiplex PCR, the repertoire was profiled, and TCRdb retains in-frame clones only, with some absent. The table has some 100,000 clones, around 90% seen once; the top ten hold 2.8%. Every patient was affected by relapse after autologous stem cell transplantation, while exposure to brentuximab vedotin was not uniform. The sequence was collected from a human donor with classical Hodgkin lymphoma. The chain carries TRBV4-2 and TRBJ1-1; TRBD1 aligns across 7 bases. The material sequenced was peripheral blood mononuclear cells (PBMCs), taken at baseline. In nucleotides, the CDR3 is TGTGCCAGCAGCCAACCCGACAGGGCCAACACTGAAGCTTTCTTT. Amino acids: CASSQPDRANTEAFF.